The next 12 T cell receptor beta chains were all read from a single sample in a study of T cell changes during pregnancy in multiple sclerosis. The table came from immunoSEQ multiplex PCR; TCRdb's copy has only in-frame clones and leaves some out. The sample has around 88,000 clones; 92% are singletons. Sequences were derived from peripheral blood, sampled in the first trimester of pregnancy. The source of these receptors is a female donor with multiple sclerosis, enrolled in a pregnancy study.

The rearrangement joins TRBV14 to TRBJ2-1; TRBD2 agrees at 7 bases. The CDR3 extends over 17 amino acids. J gave up 4 bases and V 4 bases, and 13 bases lay outside the gene matches. Germline CDR1 is SGHDN and CDR2 is FVKESK. This CDR3 is CASSPYGASGTYNEQFF. The CDR3 nucleotides read TGTGCCAGCAGCCCTTACGGGGCTAGCGGAACTTACAATGAGCAGTTCTTC.

Turning to this clone: The same CDR3 is also encoded by other DNA sequences in this sample. The chain employs TRBV5-1 and TRBJ2-7; 9 bases match TRBD1. Germline values: CDR1 SGHRS, CDR2 YFSETQ. Trimming cost V 2 bases and J 4 bases; bases outside gene matches: 1. The CDR3 has 13 residues. This chain's CDR3 is CASSLQGAYEQYF. CDR3 nucleotide sequence: TGCGCCAGCAGCTTACAGGGGGCGTACGAGCAGTACTTC.

The chain recombines TRBV4-1 with TRBJ2-7; 7 bases match TRBD2. V lost 2 bases to trimming and J lost 6 bases; unmatched junction nucleotides: 10. Germline CDR1 MGHRA, CDR2 YSYEKL. The CDR3 has 15 residues. CDR3 protein: CASSQLETSRIEQYF. CDR3 coding DNA: TGCGCCAGCAGCCAACTCGAGACTAGCCGAATCGAGCAGTACTTC.

The chain carries TRBV2 and TRBJ2-1; 10 bases are shared with TRBD2. The V and J ends lost 5 bases and 0 bases, in that order; junction bases with no gene match: 4. Germline V gene sequence: CDR1 SNHLY, CDR2 FYNNEI. The CDR3 covers 16 residues. CDR3: CASSPRTSGSYNEQFF. CDR3 nucleotides: TGTGCCAGCAGTCCAAGGACTAGCGGCTCCTACAATGAGCAGTTCTTC. Together with reference TRBV2 and TRBJ2-1, the CDR3 gives the full variable domain: EPEVTQTPSHQVTQMGQEVILRCVPISNHLYFYWYRQILGQKVEFLVSFYNNEISEKSEIFDDQFSVERPDGSNFTLKIRSTKLEDSAMYFCASSPRTSGSYNEQFFGPGTRLTVL.

Concerning this clone itself: At one of its ends the junction is not consistent with the germline gene, which may arise from a read error. The V and J genes are TRBV7-7 and TRBJ2-3; possible D gene TRBD1, 6 bases. This CDR3 comprises 14 residues. Germline-derived CDR1 and CDR2 are SSHAT and FNYEAQ (reference sequence). The CDR3 spells CASSLAGTTDTQYF. In DNA form, the CDR3 reads TGTGCTAGCAGCTTGGCCGGGACAACAGATACGCAGTATTTT.

V and J are TRBV27 and TRBJ1-4, with D perhaps matching TRBD1 (5 bases). The CDR3 runs 15 residues. Germline-derived CDR1 and CDR2 are MNHEY and SMNVEV (reference sequence). Trimming cost V 3 bases and J 7 bases, with 15 bases left between them. The CDR3 here is CASSFSGQGGEKLFF. The CDR3 DNA is TGTGCCAGCAGTTTCAGCGGGCAGGGCGGTGAAAAACTGTTTTTT.

The chain combines TRBV4-2 with TRBJ2-7; 11 nucleotides match TRBD2. This CDR3 is 17 amino acids long. The germline V gene has CDR1 LGHNA and CDR2 YNFKEQ. V gave up 4 bases and J gave up 8 bases; unmatched junction bases: 16. The CDR3 bases are TGTGCCAGCAGCCCACTAGTGGGACTAGCGGTACCCTATAAGCAGTACTTC. This sequence encodes CASSPLVGLAVPYKQYF.

The rearrangement joins TRBV4-2 to TRBJ2-7; TRBD2 matches at 9 bases. Germline CDR1 reads LGHNA; CDR2 reads YNFKEQ. With 3 bases clipped from V and 5 bases from J, the junction kept 8 bases outside the gene matches. The CDR3 is made up of 15 amino acids. CDR3 DNA: TGTGCCAGCAGCCAGGTAGCTAGCGGGACTGACGAGCAGTACTTC. Translated: CASSQVASGTDEQYF.

V usage is TRBV27 and J usage is TRBJ2-7; D unresolved. The CDR3 consists of 13 residues. V lost 3 bases to trimming and J lost 2 bases, with 8 bases between them. Germline assignment: CDR1 MNHEY and CDR2 SMNVEV (reference sequence). The CDR3 nucleotides are TGTGCCAGCAGTTTTACCCCGGCCTACGAGCAGTACTTC. Translation gives CASSFTPAYEQYF.

J is TRBJ2-7 and V is TRBV11-2; no clear D gene. Trimming left V 4 bases short and J 6 bases short, with 7 bases between. This CDR3 contains 11 residues. Germline-derived CDR1 and CDR2 are SGHAT and FQNNGV. CDR3 DNA sequence: TGTGCCAGCAGCTCCCTGCGCGAGCAGTACTTC. Encoded protein: CASSSLREQYF. Supplemented by reference TRBV11-2 and TRBJ2-7, the full variable domain reads EAGVAQSPRYKIIEKRQSVAFWCNPISGHATLYWYQQILGQGPKLLIQFQNNGVVDDSQLPKDRFSAERLKGVDSTLKIQPAKLEDSAVYLCASSSLREQYFGPGTRLTVT.

V is TRBV7-2 and J is TRBJ1-2, with 12 positions matching TRBD1. Losses at the gene ends were 5 bases for V and 8 bases for J; bases not matched to a gene: 21. CDR3 length: 19 residues. Germline CDR1 SGHTA, CDR2 FQGNSA. CDR3 residues: CASSNKKPGQGAQSRGYTF. CDR3 DNA sequence: TGTGCCAGCAGCAATAAAAAACCGGGACAGGGGGCGCAGTCTCGGGGCTACACCTTC.

This clone occurred once. As DNA, the CDR3 is TGTGCCAGCAGAGGGAGGACGCAGTATTTT. Its protein is CASRGRTQYF. The chain uses TRBV2 and TRBJ2-3; possibly TRBD2 for D (6 bases). Germline V gives CDR1 SNHLY, CDR2 FYNNEI. This CDR3 contains 10 residues. The V and J ends lost 6 bases and 9 bases respectively, with 7 bases between them.